This T cell receptor beta chain is from a study of cytomegalovirus exposure and HLA in healthy donors. Study-level findings and limits: The authors reported that TCR beta sequences could predict HLA-A and HLA-B alleles. These predictions were accurate for most subjects in the first cohort. As a later analysis showed, a missense DCLRE1C variant was linked to trimming of TCR beta V- and J-genes. Altogether, more than 150 TCR beta chains were recorded as cytomegalovirus-associated.

In the case of this clone: What it binds is not known.

CDR1 and CDR2 (germline): SGHDT, YYEEEE. The CDR3 is 15 amino acids. The trim removed 2 bases at V and 0 bases at J, leaving 5 bases unmatched. Researchers ran the PCR with 60 Vbeta and 13 Jbeta primers. Some clones are missing from TCRdb's copy, which holds only in-frame ones; the method was immunoSEQ multiplex PCR. The sample has some 120,000 clones; 75% to 85% are singletons. The TCR originated in a male donor in good health and CMV-seropositive. The sample comprised PBMCs. V is TRBV5-6 and J is TRBJ2-7; 7 bases are a match to TRBD2. The DNA of the CDR3 is TGTGCCAGCAGCTTTCGGCGGGAGCACTCCTACGAGCAGTACTTC. Amino acid sequence: CASSFRREHSYEQYF. Full variable domain (rest looked up from reference TRBV5-6 and TRBJ2-7): DAGVTQSPTHLIKTRGQQVTLRCSPKSGHDTVSWYQQALGQGPQFIFQYYEEEERQRGNFPDRFSGHQFPNYSSELNVNALLLGDSALYLCASSFRREHSYEQYFGPGTRLTVT.